This is a list of T cell receptor beta chains from one sample in a study of CXCR3-negative and CXCR3-positive naive CD8 T cells. From its re-call of the 5' RACE reads, TCRdb lists each CDR3 protein once, without DNA. Recorded here are approximately 100,000 distinct CDR3 sequences; the top ten clones represent about 0.35%. Sequencing was performed on naive CXCR3+ CD8+ T cells from blood. These TCRs come from a human donor in good health. Some clones in this sample may be carry-over from other donors' samples. CDR3s include the opening cysteine and the closing phenylalanine or tryptophan.

V: TRBV7-9
J: TRBJ2-7
CDR3: CASSPEGTYEQYF

V: TRBV29-1
J: TRBJ2-3
CDR3: CSVEDLRDTQYF

V: TRBV19
J: TRBJ2-7
CDR3: CASSISSGGAYEQYF

V: TRBV7-9
J: TRBJ2-5
CDR3: CASSSTPTTETQYF

V: TRBV4-2
J: TRBJ2-3
CDR3: CASSQEQAGVADTQYF

V: TRBV29-1
J: TRBJ2-3
CDR3: CSVEGGLVVDTQYF

V: TRBV7-9
J: TRBJ2-7
CDR3: CASSSTWTGPNEQYF

V: TRBV2
J: TRBJ2-3
CDR3: CASSGGGRSTDTQYF

V: TRBV5-1
J: TRBJ2-1
CDR3: CASSLPGYEQFF

V: TRBV18
J: TRBJ2-5
CDR3: CASSPNYPGEETQYF

V: TRBV5-1
J: TRBJ1-1
CDR3: CASSLEGAEAFF

V: TRBV4-1
J: TRBJ2-7
CDR3: CASSQVQFDYEQYF

V: TRBV29-1
J: TRBJ1-2
CDR3: CSVGTNYGYTF

V: TRBV29-1
J: TRBJ2-2
CDR3: CSAGGPYTGELFF

V: TRBV7-9
J: TRBJ2-5
CDR3: CASSHLPGHTPGETQYF

V: TRBV3-1
J: TRBJ2-1
CDR3: CASSQVPGLASSSYNEQFF

V: TRBV6-5
J: TRBJ1-4
CDR3: CASSTQGASEKLFF

V: TRBV7-9
J: TRBJ1-1
CDR3: CASSSAQMMNTEAFF

V: TRBV4-2
J: TRBJ1-2
CDR3: CASSQDSKGFYDGYTF

V: TRBV7-6
J: TRBJ2-3
CDR3: CASSPRTGPDTQYF

V: TRBV20-1
J: TRBJ2-3
CDR3: CSVSPQGWLKDTQYF

V: TRBV4-1
J: TRBJ2-5
CDR3: CASSQIDRSQETQYF

V: TRBV3-1
J: TRBJ2-3
CDR3: CASSQDLGLAGSTDTQYF